This T cell receptor (beta chain) was identified in a study of regulatory T cells in long-lasting Graves disease (dated by TCRdb to the early 2020s). For context, the study as a whole: Patients with newly diagnosed Graves' disease had been on antithyroid drugs for under 3 months. A total of 33 samples underwent TCR sequencing, from roughly 13 patients with persistent Graves' disease and roughly 20 patients with newly diagnosed Graves' disease. Peripheral blood TCR sequencing and RNA sequencing compared persistent Graves' disease patients with newly diagnosed Graves' disease patients. The study was registered as a clinical trial and conducted in China.

The intended sense of this specimen's time point label: newly diagnosed GD, antithyroid drugs for less than 3 months. RNA was extracted from PBMCs in TRIzol for both TCR sequencing and RNA sequencing. Graves' disease was diagnosed according to American Thyroid Association guidelines. Recruitment of patients was carried out at an endocrinology department in Xi'an, China. Each patient gave around 9 milliliters of peripheral blood, collected in an EDTA anticoagulant tube. Ficoll Paque Plus density gradient separation was used to isolate PBMCs, and no further T cell sorting was performed. An Agilent 2100 Bioanalyzer and agarose gel were used to assess RNA quality, and a NanoDrop 2000 was used to measure RNA concentration. General findings and caveats noted by the study authors: TRBV28, TRBJ1-2 and TRBJ2-5 were preferentially used in persistent disease, while TRBV20-1 and TRBJ2-1 were favored in newly diagnosed disease. The small sample size was acknowledged by the authors as a limitation that may reduce accuracy. Peripheral blood alone was examined, since thyroid tissue, which constituted the primary lesion, could not be accessed. Persistent patients shared more public clonotypes among themselves (more than 2,500) than newly diagnosed patients did (over 900). Persistent Graves' disease patients showed lower TCR Shannon entropy and fewer highly expanded clones than newly diagnosed patients, suggesting clonal expansion. Sequencing and analysis were limited to the TCR beta chain.

This clonotype was counted only a few times. The antigen it recognizes is unknown. No base-level quality is on record; no much larger clone is a single base apart. From its cysteine to its phenylalanine, the CDR3 spans 17 amino acids. Solely the CDR3 DNA is kept, with 51 bases framed from the first base. Trimming takes 6 bases from V and 6 bases from J, and the germline ends sit 21 bases apart. According to the germline V gene, CDR1 reads MNHNS and CDR2 reads SASEGT. The library was produced with multiplex PCR. Sequenced using an Illumina HiSeq 4000. TCR beta libraries were built with iRepertoire HTBI primers and Arm-PCR amplification of CDR3 regions. Before sequencing, the PCR products went through gel purification. For the original study's pipeline: A total of some 60 TRBV and approximately 15 TRBJ segments were identified across samples and were used for gene usage analysis of CDR3 amino acid clonotypes. COPE and FqMerger were used to merge filtered high-quality paired reads into contigs. Contigs were aligned with BLAST to IMGT TRBV, TRBD and TRBJ reference genes, and CDR3 was defined per IMGT. Any clonotype with a frequency above 0.1% was counted as a highly expanded clone. Repertoire diversity was measured by Shannon entropy, and V-J evenness by the Gini coefficient. Public clonotypes were defined as clonotypes shared by more than one individual. The raw public reads went through TCRdb reprocessing: fastp at Q25, MiXCR clone calling, in-frame beta chains kept. Entries are consolidated by CDR3 protein sequence, retaining the most common genes and DNA. The V and J calls shown here were made by TCRdb, not taken from the authors' results. The sample table shows about 540,000 distinct CDR3 sequences, and approximately 13% are seen once. Together, the top ten hold roughly 10% of the sample.

The sample also formed part of further work on T cells in Graves' hyperthyroidism and ophthalmopathy. Per the second study: A patient counted as having stable Graves' hyperthyroidism if no progression to ophthalmopathy occurred over 18 months of follow-up. Hyperthyroidism patients were newly diagnosed, had a disease duration of under 2 months, and were aged 18 to 65 years. The study excluded patients with uncontrolled infections, other autoimmune diseases, pregnancy or lactation. Diagnoses were established on the basis of clinical symptoms, serum thyroxine and TRAb, thyroid ultrasound, and orbital computed tomography. The first round of RT-PCR for the TCR CDR3 was performed with the HTBI primer set and the Qiagen OneStep RT-PCR kit. Most expanded thyroid clonotypes (frequency above 0.001) were also detected in blood, suggesting blood repertoires may reflect thyroid immune responses. A model built on a 13 V-J signature distinguished ophthalmopathy from stable hyperthyroidism, reaching roughly 88% sensitivity and under 84% specificity in cross-validation and 80%/75% in testing. During validation, the model predicted progression to ophthalmopathy a median of roughly six months ahead of onset, with approximately 70% sensitivity and about 72% specificity. A discovery cohort of fewer than 110 patients, approximately 45 with Graves' ophthalmopathy and more than 55 with stable Graves' hyperthyroidism, was used to find distinguishing TCR V-J signatures. Prospective prediction of ophthalmopathy was tested in an independent validation cohort consisting of some 20 hyperthyroidism patients and approximately 16 patients who later progressed to ophthalmopathy. For training and testing, the 100 or so patients in the discovery cohort were randomly divided in a 7:3 ratio. Thyroid tissue and blood T-cell repertoires from about 6 Graves' hyperthyroidism patients were also compared in the study. After blood sampling, hyperthyroidism patients were treated with methimazole at a starting dose of 30 mg daily, and ophthalmopathy patients were treated with high-dose intravenous methylprednisolone. The libraries were constructed in a second round of multiplex PCR and then size-selected and purified. Libraries were sequenced paired-end with 100 bp reads on an Illumina HiSeq2000. Raw data were processed with SOAPnuke, discarding reads with adapters, uncalled bases, mean Phred below 15, or no exact constant-primer or identifier match. High-quality paired reads were merged using COPE v1.2.5, and each unique nucleotide sequence was defined as a clonotype. MiTCR v1.1 was used to align clonotypes to the IMGT TRBV, TRBD and TRBJ reference segments. Only V-J combinations with frequency above 0.0001, covering approximately 99% of repertoires, were analysed. The TCS score was defined as the ratio of F50 (clonal expansion) to E x V (chaos), calculated using BLOSUM62-based TCRdist between CDR3 peptides within each V-J. Welch's t-statistics and random forest reduced around 520 V-J features to fewer than 15, which were used in a naive Bayes classifier (R e1071). Sample size was not statistically predetermined, and investigators were not blinded to group allocation. According to the paper, TCR Vbeta CDR3 sequencing was carried out on 135 peripheral blood samples, which came from fewer than 50 ophthalmopathy, around 75 hyperthyroidism and roughly 17 progressor patients.

This TCR was recovered from a man aged 30-40 years with Graves disease. Donor details come from another sample of the same person, matched by shared clones. The sequencing here drew on peripheral blood mononuclear cells (PBMCs), taken at new diagnosis, from a patient treated with antithyroid drugs. The chain joins TRBV6-1 to TRBJ1-6; the D gene assignment is ambiguous. The sequenced DNA is TGTGCCAGCAGGACGAAGAGGACGCAATTTCTTAATTCACCCCTCCACTTT. It translates to CASRTKRTQFLNSPLHF.